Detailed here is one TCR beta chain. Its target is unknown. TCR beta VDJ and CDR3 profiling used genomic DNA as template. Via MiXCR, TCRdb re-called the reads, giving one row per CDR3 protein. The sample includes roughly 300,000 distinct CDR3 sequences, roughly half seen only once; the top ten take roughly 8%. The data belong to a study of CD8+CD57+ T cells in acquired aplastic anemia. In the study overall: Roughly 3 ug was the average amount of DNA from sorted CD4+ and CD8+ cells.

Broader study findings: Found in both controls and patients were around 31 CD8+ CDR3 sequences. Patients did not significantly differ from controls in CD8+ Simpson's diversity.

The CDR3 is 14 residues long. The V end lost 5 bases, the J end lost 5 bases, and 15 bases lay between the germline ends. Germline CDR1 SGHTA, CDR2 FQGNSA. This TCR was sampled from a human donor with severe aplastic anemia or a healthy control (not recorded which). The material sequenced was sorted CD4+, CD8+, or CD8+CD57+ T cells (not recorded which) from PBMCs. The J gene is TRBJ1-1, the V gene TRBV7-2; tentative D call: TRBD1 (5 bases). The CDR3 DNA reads TGTGCCAGCAGCCTACGGTGGGGGGGGACTGAAGCTTTCTTT. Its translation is CASSLRWGGTEAFF.